A single sample gave rise to the 30 T cell receptor beta chains below, sequenced in a study of blood T cell repertoires in COVID-19. Produced via immunoSEQ multiplex PCR; TCRdb's table is partial and in-frame only. The sample yields over 150,000 clones, around nine tenths seen once. Material for sequencing was peripheral blood. The receptors originated from a man over 45 with acute or convalescent COVID-19.

The rearrangement joins TRBV29-1 to TRBJ2-1; 14 nucleotides line up with TRBD2. The V segment lost 6 bases and the J segment 10 bases; nucleotides outside the gene matches: 8. This CDR3 is built from 14 residues. Germline V lookup: CDR1 SQVTM, CDR2 ANQGSEA. CDR3 coding DNA: TGCAGCGTAAGAGGGACTAGCGGGAGTGGAGAGCAGTTCTTC. Amino acids: CSVRGTSGSGEQFF.

The chain has TRBV6-5 and TRBJ1-4; 9 bases line up with TRBD1. Germline V CDR1 and CDR2: MNHEY, SVGAGI. CDR3 length: 15 residues. V shed 6 bases, J shed 6 bases, and the junction held 8 bases outside the gene matches. CDR3 in DNA: TGTGCCAGCAGAGCCGGACAGGGGAGATATGAAAAACTGTTTTTT. It is translated as CASRAGQGRYEKLFF.

The V call is TRBV19, the J call TRBJ2-3; 10 bases line up with TRBD1. This CDR3 spans 16 amino acids. J was trimmed by 3 bases and V by 5 bases; bases with no gene match: 8. Germline CDR1 and CDR2: LNHDA and SQIVND (reference sequence). As DNA, the CDR3 is TGTGCCAGTAGTTCCCCGGGACAGGGGTTAACAGATACGCAGTATTTT. Translating gives CASSSPGQGLTDTQYF.

V and J are TRBV5-5 and TRBJ1-2; unclear D gene. The V and J ends lost 1 base and 0 bases respectively, with 13 bases between them. This CDR3 has 16 amino acids. Germline CDR1 is SGHKS and CDR2 is YYEKEE (reference sequence). The DNA for the CDR3 is TGTGCCAGCAGCTTGATCTCCCAGGCCGCTAACTATGGCTACACCTTC. Its protein is CASSLISQAANYGYTF.

This clone was picked up a small number of times. This rearrangement joins TRBV29-1 to TRBJ2-2, with 14 bases fitting TRBD2. CDR3 length equals 16 residues. Germline CDR1 and CDR2: SQVTM and ANQGSEA. J was trimmed by 3 bases and V by 3 bases; bases with no gene match: 3. CDR3 DNA sequence: TGCAGCGTTGACGGGGGACTAGCGGGGGACACCGGGGAGCTGTTTTTT. Translation gives CSVDGGLAGDTGELFF.

The chain joins TRBV29-1 to TRBJ1-2; D may be TRBD1 (5 bases). The V end lost 3 bases, the J end lost 4 bases, and 12 bases lay between the germline ends. Germline CDR1 reads SQVTM; CDR2 reads ANQGSEA. CDR3 length: 13 amino acids. The CDR3 spells CSVDREGSYGYTF. In DNA, the CDR3 is TGCAGCGTTGACAGGGAGGGGAGCTATGGCTACACCTTC. The full variable domain, rest sourced from reference TRBV29-1 and TRBJ1-2, is SAVISQKPSRDICQRGTSLTIQCQVDSQVTMMFWYRQQPGQSLTLIATANQGSEATYESGFVIDKFPISRPNLTFSTLTVSNMSPEDSSIYLCSVDREGSYGYTFGSGTRLTVV.

The chain combines TRBV19 with TRBJ1-1; 10 nucleotides agree with TRBD1. Germline values: CDR1 LNHDA, CDR2 SQIVND (reference sequence). The CDR3 spans 15 residues. With V trimmed by 5 bases and J by 3 bases, 6 bases remained unmatched. CDR3 in amino acids: CASSPWTGGDTEAFF. For the CDR3, the DNA is TGTGCCAGTAGTCCGTGGACAGGGGGTGACACTGAAGCTTTCTTT.

The chain recombines TRBV4-1 with TRBJ1-2; tentatively, D is TRBD1 (6 bases). The CDR3 covers 17 residues. Per the germline V gene, CDR1 is MGHRA and CDR2 is YSYEKL. With 2 bases removed from V and 1 base from J, the gap between germline ends came to 17 bases. The CDR3 region is CASSQWSTGLLNYGYTF. CDR3 coding DNA: TGCGCCAGCAGCCAATGGTCGACAGGCCTCCTTAACTATGGCTACACCTTC.

The J gene is TRBJ2-7, the V gene TRBV4-1; D is perhaps TRBD1 (7 bases). V was shortened by 1 base and J by 6 bases, with 13 bases between the two germline ends. Germline assignment: CDR1 MGHRA and CDR2 YSYEKL. The CDR3 sequence is 14 residues long. As DNA, the CDR3 is TGCGCCAGCAGCCAAGCGGGCAGGGGGGTCGAGCAGTACTTC. It translates to CASSQAGRGVEQYF.

This clone was detected only a few times. V is TRBV29-1 and J is TRBJ1-1, with unresolved D. This CDR3 is built from 13 residues. V was clipped by 4 bases and J by 0 bases, with 9 bases between them. Germline V CDR1 and CDR2: SQVTM, ANQGSEA. The CDR3 loop reads CSVAVSLNTEAFF. The CDR3 region has the DNA TGCAGCGTTGCCGTATCTTTGAACACTGAAGCTTTCTTT.

The genes are TRBV6-1 and TRBJ1-2; the match to TRBD1 covers 9 bases. Trimming removed 0 bases from V and 8 bases from J; junction bases left unmatched: 4. CDR3 size: 14 residues. Germline CDR1 MNHNS, CDR2 SASEGT. The DNA for the CDR3 is TGTGCCAGCAGTGAAGCACAGGGGGCGAGAGGCTACACCTTC. Protein: CASSEAQGARGYTF.

The chain has TRBV7-9 and TRBJ2-1; 11 bases agree with TRBD2. There are 16 residues in the CDR3. The junction had 12 bases not matched to a gene; V was cut back by 4 bases and J by 10 bases. CDR1 is SEHNR, CDR2 FQNEAQ, per germline (reference sequence). The CDR3 region has the DNA TGTGCCAGCAGCTCTTCTTATAGCGGGAGGGCCGGGGAGCAGTTCTTC. This sequence encodes CASSSSYSGRAGEQFF.

This clone appeared many times. This same CDR3 is encoded by further DNA sequences in the sample. The V and J genes are TRBV5-1 and TRBJ2-2; a weak D match, TRBD1 (5 bases). There are 16 residues in the CDR3. Germline V gives CDR1 SGHRS, CDR2 YFSETQ. V was clipped by 0 bases and J by 5 bases, with 14 bases between them. Here the CDR3 DNA reads TGCGCCAGCAGCTTGGTCGGTGGGCAGGGTACCGGGGAGCTGTTTTTT. Its translation: CASSLVGGQGTGELFF.

The chain couples TRBV19 to TRBJ2-3; weak D call: TRBD2 (5 bases). Between the trimmed V and J ends, which lost 3 bases and 6 bases, there was a span of 19 bases. The CDR3 loop spans 16 amino acids. The V gene's germline CDR1 is LNHDA and CDR2 SQIVND (reference sequence). The CDR3 loop is CASSMYDYVRMDTQYF. DNA for the CDR3: TGTGCCAGTAGTATGTATGACTACGTAAGAATGGATACGCAGTATTTT. Full variable domain (missing parts from reference TRBV19 and TRBJ2-3): DGGITQSPKYLFRKEGQNVTLSCEQNLNHDAMYWYRQDPGQGLRLIYYSQIVNDFQKGDIAEGYSVSREKKESFPLTVTSAQKNPTAFYLCASSMYDYVRMDTQYFGPGTRLTVL.

The chain couples TRBV10-3 to TRBJ2-1, with 7 bases that match TRBD1. The germline V gene has CDR1 ENHRY and CDR2 SYGVKD. The CDR3 runs to 13 residues. V trimming: 7 bases; J trimming: 5 bases; junction bases outside the gene matches: 5. The CDR3 coding sequence is TGTGCCATCATCGGGGACAGCCACAATGAGCAGTTCTTC. Translated, it gives CAIIGDSHNEQFF.

This clone was counted only a few times. The genes are TRBV6-2 or TRBV6-3 and TRBJ1-1; D gene ambiguous. Germline V CDR1 and CDR2: MNHEY, SVGEGT. Trimming took 4 bases from V and 3 from J, leaving 6 bases between them. This CDR3 is 12 amino acids long. The chain's CDR3 is CASSWAYTEAFF. The CDR3 DNA reads TGTGCCAGCAGTTGGGCCTACACTGAAGCTTTCTTT.

This clone was detected only a few times. The chain has TRBV28 and TRBJ2-7, with a tentative D call TRBD2 (6 bases). The germline V and J ends were trimmed by 2 bases and 3 bases, with 8 bases remaining between them. CDR3 length: 13 residues. Germline V lookup: CDR1 MDHEN, CDR2 SYDVKM. CDR3 residues: CASSLRGGYEQYF. For the CDR3, the DNA is TGTGCCAGCAGTTTAAGGGGAGGCTACGAGCAGTACTTC. The variable domain in full, with the rest retrieved from reference TRBV28 and TRBJ2-7, is DVKVTQSSRYLVKRTGEKVFLECVQDMDHENMFWYRQDPGLGLRLIYFSYDVKMKEKGDIPEGYSVSREKKERFSLILESASTNQTSMYLCASSLRGGYEQYFGPGTRLTVT.

V and J are TRBV7-8 and TRBJ2-7; D perhaps matches TRBD2 (6 bases). The V end was cut by 4 bases, the J end by 7 bases, with 23 bases between. Germline loops: CDR1 SGHVS, CDR2 FQNEAQ. The CDR3 runs to 16 residues. The CDR3 loop is CASSSTSGTRGREQYV. CDR3 nucleotide sequence: TGTGCCAGCAGCTCAACCTCGGGGACCCGGGGGAGAGAGCAGTACGTC.

The gene calls are TRBV5-5 and TRBJ2-7; the D is unclear. This CDR3 contains 13 residues. Germline CDR1 reads SGHKS; CDR2 reads YYEKEE (reference sequence). V was trimmed by 1 base and J by 1 base, leaving 6 bases between them. The CDR3 DNA sequence: TGTGCCAGCAGCTTGAGACAATCCTACGAGCAGTACGTC. Translated, it gives CASSLRQSYEQYV.

The chain has TRBV5-3 and TRBJ2-1; 8 bases are shared with TRBD2. TRBV5-3 has ORF status, its function being uncertain. Germline trimming cut 4 bases from V and 0 bases from J; bases unmatched to any gene: 15. This CDR3 spans 19 amino acids. The DNA for the CDR3 is TGTGCCAGAAGCCCTTGGGACTGGAGCGGGAGTATCTCCTACAATGAGCAGTTCTTC. This sequence encodes CARSPWDWSGSISYNEQFF.

The chain links TRBV24-1 to TRBJ2-6; the D is unclear. Trimming shortened V by 4 bases and J by 0 bases, and 6 bases separated the two germline ends. The CDR3 covers 15 residues. From germline, CDR1 is KGHDR and CDR2 SFDVKD. The CDR3 region has the DNA TGTGCCACCAGTGACACAAGCTCTGGGGCCAACGTCCTGACTTTC. It codes for CATSDTSSGANVLTF.

The chain employs TRBV19 and TRBJ2-3; TRBD2 agrees at 8 bases. Germline V CDR1 and CDR2: LNHDA, SQIVND (reference sequence). CDR3 length: 16 amino acids. After removal of 5 bases from V and 3 bases from J, the junction contained 10 bases not matched to a gene. CDR3 in DNA: TGTGCCAGTAGTCGGACCCGGGGGGGGCGTACAGATACGCAGTATTTT. This sequence encodes CASSRTRGGRTDTQYF.

The gene calls are TRBV5-1 and TRBJ1-6; D remains unclear. The length of the CDR3 is 17 residues. Germline assignment: CDR1 SGHRS and CDR2 YFSETQ. V lost 0 bases and J 0 bases, leaving 10 bases between the germline ends. CDR3 in amino acids: CASSLGVVSSYNSPLHF. The CDR3, as DNA: TGCGCCAGCAGCTTGGGTGTGGTCAGCTCCTATAATTCACCCCTCCACTTT.

The V and J genes are TRBV10-3 and TRBJ1-1, with D perhaps TRBD1 (5 bases). Per germline, CDR1 ENHRY and CDR2 SYGVKD. Trimming removed 0 bases from V and 0 bases from J, with 8 bases in between. The CDR3 length is 15 residues. DNA of the CDR3: TGTGCCATCAGTGAGTCTGGGACTGTGAACACTGAAGCTTTCTTT. Amino acids: CAISESGTVNTEAFF.

The J gene is TRBJ2-7, the V gene TRBV3-1 (or the pseudogene TRBV3-2), with 11 bases fitting TRBD2. Germline lookup yields CDR1 LGHDT and CDR2 YNNKEL (reference sequence). V lost 4 bases, J lost 2 bases, and 10 bases stayed unmatched. The CDR3 totals 17 residues. CDR3 amino acids: CASSPPQGLAETYEQYV. The CDR3 coding sequence is TGTGCCAGCAGCCCCCCTCAGGGACTAGCGGAGACCTACGAGCAGTACGTC.

This sequence joins TRBV19 and TRBJ2-7; D might be TRBD2 (5 bases). The CDR3 length is 12 residues. The V end was cut by 3 bases, the J end by 6 bases, with 9 bases between. Germline V gene lookup returns CDR1 LNHDA and CDR2 SQIVND (reference sequence). CDR3 nucleotides: TGTGCCAGTAGTATTACGGGGTTCGAGCAGTACTTC. Amino acid sequence: CASSITGFEQYF.

CDR3 region: CASSLGSSGGNTIYF. CDR3 nucleotides: TGCGCCAGCAGCTTGGGGTCCAGCGGCGGAAACACCATATATTTT. The chain employs TRBV5-1 and TRBJ1-3; D call uncertain. CDR3 length: 15 amino acids. Trimming cost V 0 bases and J 4 bases, with 11 bases left between them. The V gene's germline CDR1 is SGHRS and CDR2 YFSETQ.

In this sample, this clone turned up once. CDR3 in DNA: TGTGCCAGCAGCTTACGGGGGGACCAGCCCCAGCATTTT. It encodes CASSLRGDQPQHF. This chain uses TRBV7-9 with TRBJ1-5, with D tentatively TRBD1 (5 bases). V lost 2 bases and J lost 7, with 9 bases in between. Germline V CDR1 and CDR2: SEHNR, FQNEAQ (reference sequence). The CDR3 is made up of 13 amino acids.

The chain employs TRBV7-2 and TRBJ2-2, with 8 bases identical to TRBD1. J gave up 7 bases and V 0 bases, and 4 bases lay outside the gene matches. CDR1 is SGHTA, CDR2 FQGNSA, per germline. This CDR3 has 15 amino acids. CDR3 protein: CASSLARGHIGELFF. CDR3 bases: TGTGCCAGCAGCTTAGCCAGGGGGCATATCGGGGAGCTGTTTTTT.

This clone came up once. This chain uses TRBV13 with TRBJ2-3, with no clear D. The CDR3 is 14 residues long. V lost 1 base, J lost 4 bases, and 9 bases lay in between. Germline V gene sequence: CDR1 PRHDT, CDR2 FYEKMQ (reference sequence). CDR3: CASSLVSIPDTQYF. CDR3 in DNA: TGTGCCAGCAGCTTAGTGTCCATCCCAGATACGCAGTATTTT.